This T cell receptor beta chain was sequenced for a study of OX40 agonist ivuxolimab in advanced cancers. Method: immunoSEQ multiplex PCR; TCRdb's copy keeps in-frame clones and lacks some. The data hold nearly 80,000 clones, with around 92% observed a single time. The source is an adult with an advanced solid tumor such as melanoma, head and neck, liver or kidney cancer. The sequencing used CD4+ or CD8+ T cells sorted from blood, collected in a trial of the OX40 agonist ivuxolimab.

The CDR3 nucleotides are TGCGCCAGCAGCCTGTCAGGGGGGAATCAGCCCCAGCATTTT. Amino acid sequence: CASSLSGGNQPQHF. The chain links TRBV5-1 to TRBJ1-5; TRBD1 agrees at 7 bases. The CDR3 runs to 14 residues. Trimming took 4 bases from V and 4 from J; bases not matched to a gene: 5. Germline V gene data show CDR1 as SGHRS and CDR2 as YFSETQ.